Below, 10 T cell receptor beta chains from the same sample are listed, as sequenced in a study of beta chain features in type 1 diabetes. Study-wide findings and caveats: Researchers report that Type 1 diabetes patients had moderately but significantly shorter TCRB CDR3s across all four CD4+ subsets.

Since all of the isolated RNA was reverse transcribed, expressed TCRB transcripts were what got sequenced. The assay was immunoSEQ multiplex PCR, and TCRdb's table has in-frame clones only and misses some. Counted here are roughly 150,000 clones, approximately 10% occurring once; the ten biggest clones make up 0.5%. These receptors lack a known antigen. Sequencing input: central memory CD4+ T cells from blood. These receptors all come from a man aged 30 to 39 with type 1 diabetes.

This clone showed up just a few times. This chain joins TRBV2 and TRBJ1-5; D possibly corresponds to TRBD1 (6 bases). Germline CDR1 and CDR2: SNHLY and FYNNEI. This CDR3 region has 15 residues. V was cut by 0 bases and J by 5 bases, with 11 bases left in between. CDR3 DNA sequence: TGTGCCAGCAGTGAAGCTCTACAGGGATATCAGCCCCAGCATTTT. It translates to CASSEALQGYQPQHF.

This clone was observed a handful of times. The chain couples TRBV28 to TRBJ1-1; a weak D match, TRBD1 (6 bases). This CDR3 comprises 14 residues. In germline, CDR1 is MDHEN, CDR2 SYDVKM. Trimming left V 7 bases short and J 10 bases short, with 22 bases between. The CDR3 here is CASNSPSGDVVAFF. The CDR3 DNA sequence: TGTGCCAGCAACTCGCCCTCAGGGGACGTAGTAGCTTTCTTT.

The table lists this clone with a few counts. V and J are TRBV14 and TRBJ2-3, with D possibly matching TRBD2 (6 bases). Germline CDR1 SGHDN, CDR2 FVKESK. This CDR3 contains 14 residues. V gave up 4 bases and J gave up 2 bases, with 10 bases separating them. CDR3 bases: TGTGCCAGCAGCCTCAGGGACTTCACAGATACGCAGTATTTT. It encodes CASSLRDFTDTQYF.

The chain combines TRBV28 with TRBJ1-2; D is perhaps TRBD1 (6 bases). The V gene's germline CDR1 is MDHEN and CDR2 SYDVKM. V shed 5 bases and J shed 3 bases, with 10 bases lying between them. The CDR3 runs 13 residues. The CDR3 coding sequence is TGTGCCAGCAGTATTTCAGGGGACTATGGCTACACCTTC. The encoded protein is CASSISGDYGYTF.

V is TRBV29-1 and J is TRBJ1-2; 7 bases are shared with TRBD1. CDR1 is SQVTM, CDR2 ANQGSEA, per germline. The CDR3 spans 16 residues. J lost 8 bases, V lost 6 bases, and 21 bases had no gene match. CDR3 sequence (DNA): TGCAGCGTCGAGAGCGGCAGGGGGTACCCGTCCGGCGGCTACACCTTC. This encodes CSVESGRGYPSGGYTF.

Only a few counts were recorded for this clone. The CDR3 here is CSVRPGTSAGELFF. The DNA for the CDR3 is TGCAGCGTTCGACCCGGGACTAGCGCCGGGGAGCTGTTTTTT. This chain connects TRBV29-1 to TRBJ2-2; 10 bases fit TRBD2. CDR3 length: 14 residues. CDR1 is SQVTM and CDR2 is ANQGSEA in the germline V gene. J was trimmed by 6 bases and V by 5 bases; bases with no gene match: 6.

The chain's CDR3 is CASSSPSGPPYNEQFF. The DNA of the CDR3 is TGTGCCAGCAGCTCTCCTAGCGGGCCCCCCTACAATGAGCAGTTCTTC. J is TRBJ2-1 and V is TRBV11-2, with 8 positions matching TRBD2. With V trimmed by 4 bases and J by 2 bases, 7 bases remained unmatched. Germline V gives CDR1 SGHAT, CDR2 FQNNGV. CDR3 length: 16 amino acids.

The chain recombines TRBV28 with TRBJ1-1; D gene unclear. This CDR3 is 14 amino acids long. Trimming took off 6 bases at V and 6 bases at J, with 17 bases between the two ends. Looked up from germline, CDR1 is MDHEN and CDR2 is SYDVKM. CDR3 DNA: TGTGCCAGCAGACTACCTCTCGAAGGCGCTGAAGCTTTCTTT. This codes for CASRLPLEGAEAFF.

This clone was picked up a small number of times. V and J are TRBV18 and TRBJ2-3; D perhaps matches TRBD2 (5 bases). CDR3 length: 15 residues. Trimming took off 2 bases at V and 0 bases at J, with 9 bases between the two ends. The V gene's germline CDR1 is KGHSH and CDR2 LQKENI. In DNA, the CDR3 is TGTGCCAGCTCACCAGAGCTAGCTAGCACAGATACGCAGTATTTT. Protein: CASSPELASTDTQYF.

This chain uses TRBV5-8 with TRBJ2-5, with 8 bases that match TRBD2. The CDR3 is made up of 13 amino acids. V lost 4 bases and J lost 6; bases outside the gene matches: 5. The germline gives CDR1 SGHTS, CDR2 YDEGEE. The CDR3 DNA reads as TGTGCCAGCAGCAGGACTAGCAGGCAGACCCAGTACTTC. Residues: CASSRTSRQTQYF.